The entry that follows covers one TCR beta chain sequence. This entry is derived from a study of glioma-infiltrating T cells after dendritic cell vaccination. As for the study in general: Patients received three intradermal dendritic cell vaccine injections at biweekly intervals.

J lost 10 bases, V lost 8 bases, and 5 bases had no gene match. The CDR3 totals 12 residues. CDR1 and CDR2 (germline): MNHEY, SMNVEV (reference sequence). The PCR used 60 V beta and 13 J beta primers. Sequencing was performed with immunoSEQ multiplex PCR; in TCRdb, only in-frame clones are kept and a portion is missing. Of about 64,000 clones listed, 75% to 85% are singletons. This receptor was taken from a human donor with glioblastoma. The chain employs TRBV27 and TRBJ1-5, with TRBD1 matching over 10 bases. The source material was blood, sampled before dendritic cell vaccination. CDR3: CASGTGVGPQHF. The CDR3 DNA reads as TGTGCCAGCGGGACAGGGGTGGGCCCCCAGCATTTT.